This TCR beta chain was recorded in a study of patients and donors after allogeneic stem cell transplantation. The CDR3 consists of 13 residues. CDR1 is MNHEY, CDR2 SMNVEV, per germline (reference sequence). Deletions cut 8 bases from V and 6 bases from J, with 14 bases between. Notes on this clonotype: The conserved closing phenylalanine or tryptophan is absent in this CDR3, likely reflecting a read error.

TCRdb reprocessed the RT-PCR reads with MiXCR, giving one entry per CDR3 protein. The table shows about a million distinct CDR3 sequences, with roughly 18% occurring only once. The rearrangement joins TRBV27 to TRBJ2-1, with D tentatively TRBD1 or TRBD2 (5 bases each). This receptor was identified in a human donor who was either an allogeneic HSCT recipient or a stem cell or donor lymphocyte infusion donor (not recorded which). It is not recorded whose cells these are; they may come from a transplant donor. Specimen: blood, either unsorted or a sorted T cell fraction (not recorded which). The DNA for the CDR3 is TGTGCCAGCGGTAGAGAGGGGCTCAATGAGCAGTTCATC. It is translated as CASGREGLNEQFI.